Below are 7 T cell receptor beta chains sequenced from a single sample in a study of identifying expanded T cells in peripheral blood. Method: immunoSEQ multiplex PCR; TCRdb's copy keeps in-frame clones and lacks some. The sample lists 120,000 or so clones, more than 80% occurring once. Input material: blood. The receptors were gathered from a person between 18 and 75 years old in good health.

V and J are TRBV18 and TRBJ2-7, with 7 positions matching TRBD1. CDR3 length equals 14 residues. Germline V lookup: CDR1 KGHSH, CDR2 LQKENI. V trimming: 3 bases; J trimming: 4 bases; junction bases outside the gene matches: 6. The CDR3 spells CASSPPGQIYEQYF. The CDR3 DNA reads TGTGCCAGCTCACCCCCGGGACAGATTTACGAGCAGTACTTC.

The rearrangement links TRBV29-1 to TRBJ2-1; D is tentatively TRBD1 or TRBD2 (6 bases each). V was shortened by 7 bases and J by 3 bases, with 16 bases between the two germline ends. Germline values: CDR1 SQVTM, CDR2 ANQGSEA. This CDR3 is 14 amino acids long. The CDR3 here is CSAGTPRGYNEQFF. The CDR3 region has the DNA TGCAGCGCCGGGACTCCCAGGGGCTACAATGAGCAGTTCTTC.

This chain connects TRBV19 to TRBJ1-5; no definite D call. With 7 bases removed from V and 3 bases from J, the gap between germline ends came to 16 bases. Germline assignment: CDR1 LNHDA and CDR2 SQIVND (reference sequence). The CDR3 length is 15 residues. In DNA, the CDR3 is TGTGCCAGTACCTTAGGGCTCAATTACAATCAGCCCCAGCATTTT. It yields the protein CASTLGLNYNQPQHF.

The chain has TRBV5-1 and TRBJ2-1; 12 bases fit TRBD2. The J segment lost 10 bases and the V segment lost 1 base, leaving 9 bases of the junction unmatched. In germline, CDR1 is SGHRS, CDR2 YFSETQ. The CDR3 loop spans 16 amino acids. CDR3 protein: CASSLFPSGGAGEQFF. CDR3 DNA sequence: TGCGCCAGCAGCTTGTTTCCTAGCGGGGGGGCCGGAGAGCAGTTCTTC.

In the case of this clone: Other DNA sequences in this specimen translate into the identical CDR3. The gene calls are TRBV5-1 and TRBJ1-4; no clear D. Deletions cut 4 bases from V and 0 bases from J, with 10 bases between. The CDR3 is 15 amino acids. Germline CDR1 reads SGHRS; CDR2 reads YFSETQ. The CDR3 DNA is TGCGCCAGCAGCCTGGGCAGTGCAACTAATGAAAAACTGTTTTTT. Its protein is CASSLGSATNEKLFF.

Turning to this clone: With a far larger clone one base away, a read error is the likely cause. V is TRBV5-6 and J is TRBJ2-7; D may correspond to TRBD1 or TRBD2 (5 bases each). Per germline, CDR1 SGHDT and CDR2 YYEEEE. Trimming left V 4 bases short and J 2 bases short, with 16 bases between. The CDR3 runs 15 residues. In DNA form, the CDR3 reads TGTGCCAGCAGCCTGGACATGGGGGTGGCCTACGAGCAGTACTTC. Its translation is CASSLDMGVAYEQYF.

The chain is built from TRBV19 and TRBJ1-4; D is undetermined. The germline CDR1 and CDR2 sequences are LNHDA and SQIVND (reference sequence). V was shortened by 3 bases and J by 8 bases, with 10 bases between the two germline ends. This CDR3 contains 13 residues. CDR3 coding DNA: TGTGCCAGTAGTATTGGGTGGAAGGAAAAACTGTTTTTT. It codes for CASSIGWKEKLFF.